The subject of this entry is one T cell receptor beta chain. Seattle patient enrollment occurred during active infection, with longitudinal follow-up thereafter. These data come from a study of blood T cell repertoires in COVID-19. About the research overall: The study drew acute and convalescent COVID-19 samples from the United States, Italy and Spain. T cells, B-cell-depleted T cells, or PBMCs provided the cDNA or gDNA that served as material.

Original methodology: Estimates of nucleated cell counts were drawn from the amplification of reference gene primers. Sequencing was performed with immunoSEQ multiplex PCR; in TCRdb, only in-frame clones are kept and a portion is missing. Clone size and V and J calls were adopted from that table, with D and trimming inferred from the DNA. The repertoire consists of fewer than 250,000 clones, with more than 75% occurring once and the leading ten covering 5.5% to 6.5%. The CDR3 sequence is 14 residues long. Germline loops: CDR1 MDHEN, CDR2 SYDVKM. V lost 5 bases and J lost 7; bases outside the gene matches: 6.

Input material: peripheral blood. The source is a woman older than 75 with COVID-19, enrolled during active disease. The chain recombines TRBV28 with TRBJ1-4, with 8 bases fitting TRBD1. CDR3 sequence: CASSDSGGGEKLFF. The CDR3 DNA follows: TGTGCCAGCAGTGACTCAGGGGGCGGTGAAAAACTGTTTTTT.